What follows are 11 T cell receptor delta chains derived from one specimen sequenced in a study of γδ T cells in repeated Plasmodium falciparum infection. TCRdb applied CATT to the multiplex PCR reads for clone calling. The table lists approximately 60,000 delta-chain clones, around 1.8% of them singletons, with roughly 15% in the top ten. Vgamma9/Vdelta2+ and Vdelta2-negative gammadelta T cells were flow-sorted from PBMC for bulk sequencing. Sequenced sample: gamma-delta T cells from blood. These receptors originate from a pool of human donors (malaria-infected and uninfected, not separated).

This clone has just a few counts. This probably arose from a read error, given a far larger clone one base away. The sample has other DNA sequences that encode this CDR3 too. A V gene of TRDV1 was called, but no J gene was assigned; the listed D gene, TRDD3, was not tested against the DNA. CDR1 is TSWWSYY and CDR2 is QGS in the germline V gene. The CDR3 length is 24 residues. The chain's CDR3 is CALGERPTSLTGGYAAGYTDKLIF. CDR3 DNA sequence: TGTGCTCTTGGGGAACGACCCACCTCGCTAACTGGGGGATACGCTGCCGGGTACACCGATAAACTCATTTTT.

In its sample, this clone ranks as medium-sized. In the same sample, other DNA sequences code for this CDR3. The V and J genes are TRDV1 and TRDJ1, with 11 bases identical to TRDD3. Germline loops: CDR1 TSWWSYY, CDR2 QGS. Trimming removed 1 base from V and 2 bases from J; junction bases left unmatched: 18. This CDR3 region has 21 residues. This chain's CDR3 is CALGEQAFNWLLGDTTDKLIF. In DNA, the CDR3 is TGTGCTCTTGGGGAACAGGCTTTCAATTGGCTGCTGGGGGATACAACCGATAAACTCATCTTT.

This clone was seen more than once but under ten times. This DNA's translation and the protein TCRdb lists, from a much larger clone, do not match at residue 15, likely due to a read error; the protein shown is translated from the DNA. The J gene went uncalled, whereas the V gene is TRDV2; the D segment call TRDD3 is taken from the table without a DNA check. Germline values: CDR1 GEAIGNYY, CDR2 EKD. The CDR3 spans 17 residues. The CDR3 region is CACPRGGIRGEADKPIF. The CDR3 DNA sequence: TGTGCCTGTCCCCGAGGGGGGATACGGGGGGAGGCCGATAAACCCATCTTT.

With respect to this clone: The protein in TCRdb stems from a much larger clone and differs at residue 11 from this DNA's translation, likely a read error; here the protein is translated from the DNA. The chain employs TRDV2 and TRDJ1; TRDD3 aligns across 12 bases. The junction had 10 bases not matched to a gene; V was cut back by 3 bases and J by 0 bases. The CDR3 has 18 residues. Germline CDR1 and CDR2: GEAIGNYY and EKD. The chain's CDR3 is CACDPVLGDTHDTDKLIF. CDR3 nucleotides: TGTGCCTGTGACCCCGTACTGGGGGATACCCATGACACCGATAAACTCATCTTT.

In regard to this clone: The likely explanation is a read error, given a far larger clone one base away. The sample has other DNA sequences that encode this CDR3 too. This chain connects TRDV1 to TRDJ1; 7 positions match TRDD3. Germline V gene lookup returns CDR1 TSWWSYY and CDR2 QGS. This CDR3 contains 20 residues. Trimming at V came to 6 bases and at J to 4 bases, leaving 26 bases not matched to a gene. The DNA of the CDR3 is TGTGCTCTTGGTGAATACAGGATGGGGGACGAAGTAACACCCTTCGATAAACTCATCTTT. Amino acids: CALGEYRMGDEVTPFDKLIF.

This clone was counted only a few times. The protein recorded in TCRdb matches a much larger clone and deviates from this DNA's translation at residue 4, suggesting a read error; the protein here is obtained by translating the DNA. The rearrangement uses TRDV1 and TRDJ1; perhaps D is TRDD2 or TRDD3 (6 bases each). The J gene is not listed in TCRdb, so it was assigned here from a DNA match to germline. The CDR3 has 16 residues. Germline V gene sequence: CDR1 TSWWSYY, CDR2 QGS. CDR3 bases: TGTGCTCTTGAGGAACTCCTACTGGGTGCTAGCGATAAACTCATCTTT. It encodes CALEELLLGASDKLIF.

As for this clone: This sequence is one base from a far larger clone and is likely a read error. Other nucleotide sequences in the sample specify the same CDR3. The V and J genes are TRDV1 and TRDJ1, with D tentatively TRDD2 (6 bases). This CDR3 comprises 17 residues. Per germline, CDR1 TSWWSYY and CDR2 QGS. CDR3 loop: CALGEPLSSWAGRKLIF. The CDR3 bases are TGTGCTCTTGGGGAACCCTTATCTTCCTGGGCAGGACGTAAACTCATCTTC.

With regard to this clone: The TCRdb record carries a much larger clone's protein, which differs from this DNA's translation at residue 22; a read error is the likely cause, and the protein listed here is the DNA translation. The CDR3 here is CALGESFPARVPGIGPWDTRQVFF. The CDR3 coding sequence is TGTGCTCTTGGGGAATCTTTTCCTGCGCGAGTACCGGGGATTGGCCCCTGGGACACCCGACAGGTGTTTTTC. V gene TRDV1 combines with J gene TRDJ3, with D possibly TRDD3 on 6 matching bases. Looked up from germline, CDR1 is TSWWSYY and CDR2 is QGS. This CDR3 is built from 24 residues.

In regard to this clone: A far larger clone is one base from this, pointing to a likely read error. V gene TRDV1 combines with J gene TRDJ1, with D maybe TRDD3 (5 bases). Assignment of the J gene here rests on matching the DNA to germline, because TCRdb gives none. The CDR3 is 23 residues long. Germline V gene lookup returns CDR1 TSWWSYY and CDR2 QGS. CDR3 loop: CALGEPHRQGGPIPFRYTDKLIF. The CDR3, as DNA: TGTGCTCTTGGGGAACCCCATCGGCAGGGGGGGCCAATCCCGTTTCGGTACACCGACAAACTCATCTTT.

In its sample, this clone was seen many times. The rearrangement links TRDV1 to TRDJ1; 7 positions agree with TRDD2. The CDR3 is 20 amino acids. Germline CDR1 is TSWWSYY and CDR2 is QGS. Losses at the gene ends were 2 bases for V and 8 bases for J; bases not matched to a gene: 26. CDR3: CALGESFLTPIGLGHSKLIF. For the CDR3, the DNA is TGTGCTCTTGGGGAATCCTTCCTTACCCCTATCGGGCTGGGCCATTCGAAACTCATCTTT.

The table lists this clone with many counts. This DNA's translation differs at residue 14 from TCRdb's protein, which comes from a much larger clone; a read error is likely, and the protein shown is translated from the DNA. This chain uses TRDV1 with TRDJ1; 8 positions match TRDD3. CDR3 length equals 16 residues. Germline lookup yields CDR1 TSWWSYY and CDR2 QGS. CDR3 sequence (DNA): TGTGCTCTTGGGGAACTGAGGGATACGGGTACCGATAAACCCATCTTT. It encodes CALGELRDTGTDKPIF.